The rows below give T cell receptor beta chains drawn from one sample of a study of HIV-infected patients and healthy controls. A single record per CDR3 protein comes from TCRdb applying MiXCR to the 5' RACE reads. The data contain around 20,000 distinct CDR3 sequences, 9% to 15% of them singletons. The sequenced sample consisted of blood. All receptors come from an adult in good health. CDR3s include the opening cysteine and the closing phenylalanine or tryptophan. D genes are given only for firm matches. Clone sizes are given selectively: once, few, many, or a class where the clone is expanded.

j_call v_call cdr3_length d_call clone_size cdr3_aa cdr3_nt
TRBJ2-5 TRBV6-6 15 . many CASSTGGVGQETQYF TGTGCCAGCAGTACAGGGGGGGTGGGCCAAGAGACCCAGTACTTC
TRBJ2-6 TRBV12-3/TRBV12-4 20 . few CASSLPTKKGRFPGANVLTF TGTGCCAGCAGCTTACCGACGAAAAAGGGTCGGTTTCCTGGGGCCAACGTCCTGACTTTC
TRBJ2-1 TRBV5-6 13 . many CASSFMGDNEQFF TGTGCCAGCAGCTTCATGGGGGACAATGAGCAGTTCTTC
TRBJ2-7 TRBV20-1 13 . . CSATGTYSYEQYF TGCAGTGCTACCGGGACATACTCCTACGAGCAGTACTTC
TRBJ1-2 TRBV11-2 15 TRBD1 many CASSPTEGARLGYTF TGTGCCAGCAGCCCCACCGAGGGGGCGCGTTTAGGCTACACCTTC
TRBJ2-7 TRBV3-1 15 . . CASTKGGGPWYEQYF TGTGCCAGCACCAAGGGTGGGGGGCCGTGGTACGAGCAGTACTTC
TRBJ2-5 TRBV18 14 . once CASSPAAFIETQYF TGTGCCAGCTCACCCGCAGCGTTTATAGAGACCCAGTACTTC
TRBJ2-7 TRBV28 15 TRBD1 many CASYSSGTGRYEQYF TGTGCCAGCTATTCCTCCGGGACAGGGCGCTACGAGCAGTACTTC
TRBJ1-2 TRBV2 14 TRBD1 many CASTGDRAFYGYTF TGTGCCAGCACAGGGGACAGGGCCTTCTATGGCTACACCTTC
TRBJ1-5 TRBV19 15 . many CASSIRPGGNQPQHF TGTGCCAGTAGTATTCGCCCGGGTGGCAATCAGCCCCAGCATTTT
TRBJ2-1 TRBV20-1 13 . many CSAGGLAYNEQFF TGCAGTGCGGGCGGCTTAGCCTACAATGAGCAGTTCTTC
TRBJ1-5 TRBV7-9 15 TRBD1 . CASSPMGQGEQPQHF TGTGCCAGCAGCCCGATGGGACAGGGGGAGCAGCCCCAGCATTTT
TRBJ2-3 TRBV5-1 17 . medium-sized CASSPFAGAESADTQYF TGCGCCAGCAGTCCCTTTGCCGGGGCAGAGTCGGCAGATACGCAGTATTTT
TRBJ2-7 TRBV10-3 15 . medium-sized CAISGIGKVAYEQYF TGTGCCATCAGTGGAATAGGGAAGGTAGCCTACGAGCAGTACTTC
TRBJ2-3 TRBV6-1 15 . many CASSELGGGLDTQYF TGTGCCAGCAGTGAACTGGGGGGGGGCCTCGATACGCAGTATTTT
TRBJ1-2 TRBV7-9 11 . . CASSLATLYTF TGTGCCAGCAGCTTAGCCACACTTTACACCTTC
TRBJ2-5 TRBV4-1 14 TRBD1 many CASSLTGQQETQYF TGCGCCAGCAGCCTAACGGGACAGCAAGAGACCCAGTACTTC
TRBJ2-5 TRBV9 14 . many CASSVDWGQETQYF TGTGCCAGCAGCGTAGATTGGGGACAAGAGACCCAGTACTTC
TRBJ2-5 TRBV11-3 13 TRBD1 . CASSRTGHETQYF TGTGCCAGCAGCCGGACAGGGCACGAGACCCAGTACTTC
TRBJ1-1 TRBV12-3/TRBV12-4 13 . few CASSVQANTEAFF TGTGCCAGCAGCGTACAGGCGAACACTGAAGCTTTCTTT
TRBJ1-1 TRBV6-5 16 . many CASRPPPGGMNTEAFF TGTGCCAGCAGACCTCCGCCGGGTGGAATGAACACTGAAGCTTTCTTT
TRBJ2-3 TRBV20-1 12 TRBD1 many CSASQGAETQYF TGCAGTGCTAGTCAGGGGGCCGAGACGCAGTATTTT
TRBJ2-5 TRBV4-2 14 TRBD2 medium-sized CASSQEKPGGTQYF TGTGCCAGCAGCCAAGAAAAGCCGGGGGGGACCCAGTACTTC
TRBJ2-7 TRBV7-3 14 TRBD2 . CASSPSGGLGEQYF TGTGCCAGCAGCCCAAGCGGGGGGTTAGGCGAGCAGTACTTC
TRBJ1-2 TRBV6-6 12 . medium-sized CASSSGRGGYTF TGTGCCAGCAGTTCAGGGAGGGGAGGCTACACCTTC
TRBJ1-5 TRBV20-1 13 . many CSAEQGLNQPQHF TGCAGTGCGGAACAGGGCCTCAATCAGCCCCAGCATTTT
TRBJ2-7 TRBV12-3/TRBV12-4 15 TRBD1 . CASSFLGRGRYEQYF TGTGCCAGCAGTTTTCTGGGCAGGGGGAGATACGAGCAGTACTTC
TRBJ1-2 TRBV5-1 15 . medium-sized CASSSSKGGYVGYTF TGCGCCAGCAGCTCCTCTAAGGGGGGCTATGTTGGCTACACCTTC
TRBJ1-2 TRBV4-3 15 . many CASSQDARDFHGYTF TGCGCCAGCAGCCAAGATGCGAGAGACTTCCATGGCTACACCTTC
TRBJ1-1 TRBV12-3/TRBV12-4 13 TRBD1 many CASSSTPTGMSFF TGTGCCAGCAGTTCCACCCCGACAGGGATGTCTTTCTTT
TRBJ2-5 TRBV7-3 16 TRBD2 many CASSFGTGGAGETQYF TGTGCCAGCAGCTTTGGGACCGGGGGGGCCGGAGAGACCCAGTACTTC
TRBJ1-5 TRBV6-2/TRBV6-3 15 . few CASSYGDSSNQPQHF TGTGCCAGCAGTTATGGAGATAGCAGCAATCAGCCCCAGCATTTT
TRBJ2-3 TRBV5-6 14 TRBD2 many CASSLRGGTDTQYF TGTGCCAGCAGCTTGCGGGGGGGCACAGATACGCAGTATTTT
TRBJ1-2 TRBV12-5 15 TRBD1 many CASGLIPGTGDGYTF TGTGCTAGTGGTTTGATTCCCGGGACAGGGGATGGCTACACCTTC
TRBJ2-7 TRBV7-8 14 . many CASSLRDTAYEQYF TGTGCCAGCAGCCTTCGGGACACCGCCTACGAGCAGTACTTC
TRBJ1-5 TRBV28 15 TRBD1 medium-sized CASSPTGEGNQPQHF TGTGCCAGCAGCCCCACAGGGGAGGGCAATCAGCCCCAGCATTTT
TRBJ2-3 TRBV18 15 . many CASSRERTEADTQYF TGTGCCAGCTCACGTGAGCGGACTGAGGCAGATACGCAGTATTTT
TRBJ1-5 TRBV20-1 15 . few CSAISGGGYNQPQHF TGCAGTGCTATCAGCGGGGGCGGCTACAATCAGCCCCAGCATTTT
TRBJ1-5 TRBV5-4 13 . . CASSFDGLGPQHF TGTGCCAGCAGCTTTGACGGCTTGGGGCCCCAGCATTTT
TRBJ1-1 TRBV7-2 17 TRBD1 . CASTLIPLQGANTEAFF TGTGCCAGCACCCTAATCCCCTTACAGGGGGCGAACACTGAAGCTTTCTTT
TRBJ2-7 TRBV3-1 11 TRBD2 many CASSRGLAQYF TGTGCCAGCAGCCGGGGACTAGCGCAGTACTTC
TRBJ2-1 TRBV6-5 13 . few CASSQRYYNEQFF TGTGCCAGTTCACAGCGGTACTACAATGAGCAGTTCTTC
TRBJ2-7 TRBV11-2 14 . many CASSSLLRIYEQYF TGTGCCAGCAGCTCCCTCCTAAGAATCTACGAGCAGTACTTC